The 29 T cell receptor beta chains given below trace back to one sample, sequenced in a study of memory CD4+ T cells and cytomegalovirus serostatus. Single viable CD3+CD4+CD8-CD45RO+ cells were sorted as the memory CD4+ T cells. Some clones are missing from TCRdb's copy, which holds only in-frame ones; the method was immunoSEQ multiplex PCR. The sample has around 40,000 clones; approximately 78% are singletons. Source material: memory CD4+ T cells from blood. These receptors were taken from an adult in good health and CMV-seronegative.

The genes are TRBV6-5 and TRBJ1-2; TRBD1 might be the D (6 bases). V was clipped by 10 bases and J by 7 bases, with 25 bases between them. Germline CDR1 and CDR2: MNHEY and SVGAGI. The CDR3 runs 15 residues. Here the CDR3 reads CATGNQGYERSGYTF. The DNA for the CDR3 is TGTGCCACCGGAAACCAGGGGTATGAACGTAGTGGCTACACCTTC.

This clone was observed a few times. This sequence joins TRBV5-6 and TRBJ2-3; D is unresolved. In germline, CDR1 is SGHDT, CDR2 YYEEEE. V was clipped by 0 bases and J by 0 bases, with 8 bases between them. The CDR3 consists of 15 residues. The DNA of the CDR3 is TGTGCCAGCAGCTTGGCGGTAGGCAGCACAGATACGCAGTATTTT. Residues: CASSLAVGSTDTQYF. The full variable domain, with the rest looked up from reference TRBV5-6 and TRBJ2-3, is DAGVTQSPTHLIKTRGQQVTLRCSPKSGHDTVSWYQQALGQGPQFIFQYYEEEERQRGNFPDRFSGHQFPNYSSELNVNALLLGDSALYLCASSLAVGSTDTQYFGPGTRLTVL.

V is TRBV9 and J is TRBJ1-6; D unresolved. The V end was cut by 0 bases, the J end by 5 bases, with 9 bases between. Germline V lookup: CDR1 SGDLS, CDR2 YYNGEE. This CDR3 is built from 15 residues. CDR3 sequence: CASSVGDPNNSPLHF. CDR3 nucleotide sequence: TGTGCCAGCAGCGTAGGGGATCCGAATAATTCACCCCTCCACTTT.

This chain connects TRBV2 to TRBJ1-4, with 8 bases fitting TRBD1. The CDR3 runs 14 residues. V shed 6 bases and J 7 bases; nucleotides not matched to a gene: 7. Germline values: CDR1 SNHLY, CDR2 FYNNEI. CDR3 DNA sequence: TGTGCCAGCAGCGAGGCAGGGGGCGCTGAAAAACTGTTTTTT. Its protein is CASSEAGGAEKLFF.

The CDR3 region has the DNA TGCGCCAGCAGTCCCGGCGAGGGGTTCAATCAGCCCCAGCATTTT. This encodes CASSPGEGFNQPQHF. The chain recombines TRBV5-1 with TRBJ1-5; D perhaps matches TRBD1 (5 bases). Germline loops: CDR1 SGHRS, CDR2 YFSETQ. The V end lost 5 bases, the J end lost 3 bases, and 15 bases lay between the germline ends. The CDR3 length is 15 residues.

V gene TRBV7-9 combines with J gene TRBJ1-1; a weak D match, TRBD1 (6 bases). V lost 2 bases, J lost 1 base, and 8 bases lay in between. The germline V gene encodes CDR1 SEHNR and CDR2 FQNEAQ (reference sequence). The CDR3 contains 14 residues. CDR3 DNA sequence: TGTGCCAGCAGCTTAACGGGACAGAACACTGAAGCTTTCTTT. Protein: CASSLTGQNTEAFF.

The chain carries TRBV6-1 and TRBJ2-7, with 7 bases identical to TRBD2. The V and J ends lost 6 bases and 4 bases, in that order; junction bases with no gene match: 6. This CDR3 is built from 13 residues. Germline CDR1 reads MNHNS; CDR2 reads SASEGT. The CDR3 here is CASSWSGDYEQYF. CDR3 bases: TGTGCCAGCAGCTGGAGCGGGGATTACGAGCAGTACTTC.

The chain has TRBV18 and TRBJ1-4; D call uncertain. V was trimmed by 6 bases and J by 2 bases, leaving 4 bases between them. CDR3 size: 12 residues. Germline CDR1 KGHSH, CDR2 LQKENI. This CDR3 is CASSPTNEKLFF. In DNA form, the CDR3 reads TGTGCCAGCTCCCCCACTAATGAAAAACTGTTTTTT.

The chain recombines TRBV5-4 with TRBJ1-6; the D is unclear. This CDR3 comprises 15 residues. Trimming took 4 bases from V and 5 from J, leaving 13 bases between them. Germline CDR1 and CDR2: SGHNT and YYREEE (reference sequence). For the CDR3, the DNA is TGTGCCAGCAGCGCCCGGACTGGTAATAATTCACCCCTCCACTTT. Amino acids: CASSARTGNNSPLHF.

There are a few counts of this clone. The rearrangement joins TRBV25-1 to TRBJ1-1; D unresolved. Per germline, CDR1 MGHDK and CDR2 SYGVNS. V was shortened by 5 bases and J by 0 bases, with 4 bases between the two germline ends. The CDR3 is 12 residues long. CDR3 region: CASSFMNTEAFF. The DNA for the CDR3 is TGTGCCAGCAGTTTTATGAACACTGAAGCTTTCTTT.

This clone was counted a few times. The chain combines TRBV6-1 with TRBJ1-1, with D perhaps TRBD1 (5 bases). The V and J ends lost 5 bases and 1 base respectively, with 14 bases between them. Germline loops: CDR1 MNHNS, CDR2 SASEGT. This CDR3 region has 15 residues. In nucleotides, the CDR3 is TGTGCCAGCAGTCCAACAAGGGGCAGGAACACTGAAGCTTTCTTT. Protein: CASSPTRGRNTEAFF.

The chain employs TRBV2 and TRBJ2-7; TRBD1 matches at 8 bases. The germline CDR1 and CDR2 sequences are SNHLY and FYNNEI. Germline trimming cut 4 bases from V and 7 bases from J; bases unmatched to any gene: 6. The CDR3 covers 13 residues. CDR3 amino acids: CASSADRGREQYF. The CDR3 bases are TGTGCCAGCAGTGCTGACAGGGGAAGGGAGCAGTACTTC. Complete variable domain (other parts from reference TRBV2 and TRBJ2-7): EPEVTQTPSHQVTQMGQEVILRCVPISNHLYFYWYRQILGQKVEFLVSFYNNEISEKSEIFDDQFSVERPDGSNFTLKIRSTKLEDSAMYFCASSADRGREQYFGPGTRLTVT.

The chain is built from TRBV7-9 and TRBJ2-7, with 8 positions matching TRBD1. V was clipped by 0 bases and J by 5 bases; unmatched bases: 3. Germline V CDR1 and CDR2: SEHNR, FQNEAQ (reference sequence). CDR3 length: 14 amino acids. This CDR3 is CASSLAGQENEQYF. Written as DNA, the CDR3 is TGTGCCAGCAGCTTAGCGGGACAGGAAAACGAGCAGTACTTC.

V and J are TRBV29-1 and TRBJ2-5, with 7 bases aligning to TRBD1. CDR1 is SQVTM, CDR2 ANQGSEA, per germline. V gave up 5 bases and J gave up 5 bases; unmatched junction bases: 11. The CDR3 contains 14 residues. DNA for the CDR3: TGCAGCGTTTCCTCAGGGGGAGTGTGGGAGACCCAGTACTTC. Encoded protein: CSVSSGGVWETQYF.

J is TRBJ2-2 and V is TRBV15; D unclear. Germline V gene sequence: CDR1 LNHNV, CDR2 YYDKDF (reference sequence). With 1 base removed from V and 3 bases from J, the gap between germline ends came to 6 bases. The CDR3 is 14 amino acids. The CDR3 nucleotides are TGTGCCACCAGCAGAGTTCAGTACACCGGGGAGCTGTTTTTT. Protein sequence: CATSRVQYTGELFF.

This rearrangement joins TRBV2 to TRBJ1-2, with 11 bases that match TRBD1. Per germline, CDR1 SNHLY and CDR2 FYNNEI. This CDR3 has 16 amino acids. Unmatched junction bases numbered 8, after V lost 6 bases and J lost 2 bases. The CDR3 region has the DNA TGTGCCAGCAGCCTTAATGGACAGGGGGCCAACTATGGCTACACCTTC. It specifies CASSLNGQGANYGYTF.

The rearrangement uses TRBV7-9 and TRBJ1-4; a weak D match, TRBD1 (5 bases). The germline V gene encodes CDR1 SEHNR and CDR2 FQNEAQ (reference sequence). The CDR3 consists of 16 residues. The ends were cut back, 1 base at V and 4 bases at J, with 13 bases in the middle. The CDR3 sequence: CASSLVQGPYNEKLFF. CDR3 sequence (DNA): TGTGCCAGCAGCTTAGTTCAGGGTCCGTATAATGAAAAACTGTTTTTT.

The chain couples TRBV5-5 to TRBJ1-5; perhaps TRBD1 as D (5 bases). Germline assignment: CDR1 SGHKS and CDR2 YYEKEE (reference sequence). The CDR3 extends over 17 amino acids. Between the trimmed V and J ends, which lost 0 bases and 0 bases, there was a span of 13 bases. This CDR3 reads CASSLGPTEISNQPQHF. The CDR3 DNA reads TGTGCCAGCAGCTTGGGCCCGACAGAGATTAGCAATCAGCCCCAGCATTTT.

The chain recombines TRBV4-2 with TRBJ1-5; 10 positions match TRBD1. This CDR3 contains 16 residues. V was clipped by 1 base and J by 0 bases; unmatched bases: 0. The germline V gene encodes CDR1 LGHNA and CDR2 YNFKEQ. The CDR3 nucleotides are TGTGCCAGCAGCCAAGGGACAGGGGGTAGCAATCAGCCCCAGCATTTT. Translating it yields CASSQGTGGSNQPQHF.

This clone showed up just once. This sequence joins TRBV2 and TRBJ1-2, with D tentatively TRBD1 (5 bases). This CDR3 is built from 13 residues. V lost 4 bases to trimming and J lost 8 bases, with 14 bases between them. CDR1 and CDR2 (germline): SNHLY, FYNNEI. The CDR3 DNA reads TGTGCCAGCAGTGTTTCGGGGGTCGGAGGCTACACCTTC. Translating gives CASSVSGVGGYTF.

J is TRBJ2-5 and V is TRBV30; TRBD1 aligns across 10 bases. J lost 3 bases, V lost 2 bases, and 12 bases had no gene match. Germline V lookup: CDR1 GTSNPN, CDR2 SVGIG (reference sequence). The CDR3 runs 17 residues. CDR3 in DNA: TGTGCCTGGAGTCACAACCGACAGGGGGCGAGGGAAGAGACCCAGTACTTC. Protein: CAWSHNRQGAREETQYF.

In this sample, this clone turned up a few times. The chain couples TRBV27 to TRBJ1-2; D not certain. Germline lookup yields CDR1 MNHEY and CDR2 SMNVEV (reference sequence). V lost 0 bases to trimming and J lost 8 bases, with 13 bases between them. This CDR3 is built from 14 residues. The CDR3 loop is CASSLSSQVDGYTF. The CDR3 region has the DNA TGTGCCAGCAGTTTATCAAGCCAGGTCGACGGCTACACCTTC.

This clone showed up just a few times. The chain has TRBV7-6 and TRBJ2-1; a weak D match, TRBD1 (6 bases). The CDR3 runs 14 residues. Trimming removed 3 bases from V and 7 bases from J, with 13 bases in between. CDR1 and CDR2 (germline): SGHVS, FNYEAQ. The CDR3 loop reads CASSFSGTTNEQFF. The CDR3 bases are TGTGCCAGCAGCTTCTCCGGGACAACGAATGAGCAGTTCTTC.

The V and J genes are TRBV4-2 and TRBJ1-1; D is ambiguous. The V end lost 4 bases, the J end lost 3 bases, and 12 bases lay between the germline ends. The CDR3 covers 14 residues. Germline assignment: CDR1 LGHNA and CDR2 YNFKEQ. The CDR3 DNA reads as TGTGCCAGCAGCCTCCCGGGCGGGTACACTGAAGCTTTCTTT. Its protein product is CASSLPGGYTEAFF.

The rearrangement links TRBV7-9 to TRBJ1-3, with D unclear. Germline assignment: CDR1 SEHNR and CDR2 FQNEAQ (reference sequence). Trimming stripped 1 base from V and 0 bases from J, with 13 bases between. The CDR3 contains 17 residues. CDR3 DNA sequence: TGTGCCAGCAGCTTAGAGGTCAGTGGGAGCTCTGGAAACACCATATATTTT. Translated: CASSLEVSGSSGNTIYF.

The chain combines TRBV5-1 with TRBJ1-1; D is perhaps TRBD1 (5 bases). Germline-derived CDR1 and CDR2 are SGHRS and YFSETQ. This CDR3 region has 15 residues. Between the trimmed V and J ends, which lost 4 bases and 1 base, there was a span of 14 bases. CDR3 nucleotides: TGCGCCAGCAGCCTCAGTGGACATAGGAACACTGAAGCTTTCTTT. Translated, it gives CASSLSGHRNTEAFF.

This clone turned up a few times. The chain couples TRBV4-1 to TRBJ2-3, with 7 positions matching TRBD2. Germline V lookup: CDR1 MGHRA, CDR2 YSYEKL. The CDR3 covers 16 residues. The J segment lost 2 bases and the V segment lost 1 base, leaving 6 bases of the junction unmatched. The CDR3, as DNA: TGCGCCAGCAGCCAAGCATCGCGGGGGAACACAGATACGCAGTATTTT. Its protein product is CASSQASRGNTDTQYF.

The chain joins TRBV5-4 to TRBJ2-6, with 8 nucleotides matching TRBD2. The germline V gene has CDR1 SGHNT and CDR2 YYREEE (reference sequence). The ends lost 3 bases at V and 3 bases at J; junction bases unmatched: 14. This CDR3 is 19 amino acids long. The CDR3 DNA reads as TGTGCCAGCAGCTACCCTCCCGGGGGGGGACCGGATGGGGCCAACGTCCTGACTTTC. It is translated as CASSYPPGGGPDGANVLTF.

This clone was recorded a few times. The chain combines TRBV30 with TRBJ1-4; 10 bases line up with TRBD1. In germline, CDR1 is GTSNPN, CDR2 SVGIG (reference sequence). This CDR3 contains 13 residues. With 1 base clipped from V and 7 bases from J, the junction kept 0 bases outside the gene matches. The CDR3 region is CAWSGDRGEKLFF. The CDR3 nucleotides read TGTGCCTGGAGTGGGGACAGGGGTGAAAAACTGTTTTTT.